This T cell receptor (beta chain) was retrieved from a study of breast tumors, draining lymph nodes, adjacent tissues. Study-level findings and limits: Tumors had less TCR diversity than lymph nodes, more than nontumor tissue. The data were judged consistent with most tumor T cells coming from lymph node and expanding in tumor. Compared with basal-like, luminal-like tumors shared significantly more repertoire with nontumor tissue.

For this clonotype: The antigen remains undetermined.

Samples came from axillary lymph nodes draining the breast cancer. The ends were cut back, 5 bases at V and 1 base at J, with 17 bases in the middle. Germline loops: CDR1 SGHAT, CDR2 FQNNGV. This CDR3 has 16 residues. TCRdb independently ran MiXCR on the multiplex PCR reads; one entry per CDR3 protein. In the table there are 130,000 or so distinct CDR3 sequences, less than 35% of which are singletons. The sample comprised axillary lymph node tissue. This sequence joins TRBV11-2 and TRBJ2-5; a weak D match, TRBD1 (6 bases). This receptor was identified in a female donor with breast cancer. Some clones in this sample may be carry-over from other donors' samples. The CDR3 sequence is CASSQSRDTVQETQYF. The CDR3 nucleotides read TGTGCCAGCAGCCAATCTCGGGACACGGTCCAAGAGACCCAGTACTTC.